Below are 12 T cell receptor beta chains sequenced from a single sample in a study of T cell clonotyping in hematopoietic cell transplantation. Generated by immunoSEQ multiplex PCR, the TCRdb table keeps only in-frame clones and is missing some. Of about 44,000 clones in the sample, approximately 94% were seen once. Sequenced input: peripheral blood mononuclear cells. Receptors originate from a woman aged 45-65 years in good health. Some clones in this sample may be carry-over from other donors' samples.

The rearrangement uses TRBV25-1 and TRBJ2-3; 9 nucleotides agree with TRBD1. This CDR3 region has 14 residues. From germline, CDR1 is MGHDK and CDR2 SYGVNS. V dropped 6 bases and J dropped 2; count of bases not matched to a gene: 3. DNA of the CDR3: TGTGCCAGCAGGGACAGGGGAGACACAGATACGCAGTATTTT. Amino acid sequence: CASRDRGDTDTQYF.

This clone appeared a few times. This chain links TRBV25-1 with TRBJ1-1, with 10 bases that match TRBD1. The V gene's germline CDR1 is MGHDK and CDR2 SYGVNS. The CDR3 consists of 14 residues. V trimming: 8 bases; J trimming: 4 bases; junction bases outside the gene matches: 7. CDR3 region: CASPTRTGGTEAFF. The DNA for the CDR3 is TGTGCCAGCCCGACCCGGACAGGGGGCACTGAAGCTTTCTTT.

V gene TRBV28 combines with J gene TRBJ1-5; 8 bases map to TRBD1. The CDR3 contains 15 residues. J gave up 6 bases and V 6 bases, and 10 bases lay outside the gene matches. The germline V gene encodes CDR1 MDHEN and CDR2 SYDVKM. CDR3 DNA sequence: TGTGCCAGCAGACCACCGGGACAGGCATCTCAGCCCCAGCATTTT. Translation gives CASRPPGQASQPQHF.

This rearrangement joins TRBV7-2 to TRBJ1-1; D uncertain. There are 11 residues in the CDR3. V lost 3 bases and J lost 8, with 7 bases in between. Germline V gene data show CDR1 as SGHTA and CDR2 as FQGNSA. CDR3 nucleotides: TGTGCCAGCAGCTTCCAGACAGAAGCTTTCTTT. This translates into CASSFQTEAFF.

The V gene is TRBV9, the J gene TRBJ1-6; D is possibly TRBD1 (6 bases). The V end lost 6 bases, the J end lost 12 bases, and 19 bases lay between the germline ends. The CDR3 loop spans 14 amino acids. Germline V gene data show CDR1 as SGDLS and CDR2 as YYNGEE. CDR3 residues: CASNLEGTRGPLHF. The CDR3 DNA sequence: TGTGCCAGCAACCTAGAGGGAACCAGGGGACCCCTCCACTTT.

This clone has just a few counts. The CDR3: CSVGEGGYEQYF. CDR3 coding DNA: TGCAGCGTGGGGGAGGGGGGCTACGAGCAGTACTTC. The chain carries TRBV29-1 and TRBJ2-7, with a possible D match to TRBD2 (7 bases). Germline V CDR1 and CDR2: SQVTM, ANQGSEA. The CDR3 covers 12 residues. V was pared by 6 bases and J by 3 bases, with 12 bases between.

This chain uses TRBV2 with TRBJ1-1; the D is unclear. V dropped 2 bases and J dropped 1 base, with 14 bases sitting between them. The germline gives CDR1 SNHLY, CDR2 FYNNEI. This CDR3 contains 16 residues. CDR3: CASSENSDAENTEAFF. The CDR3 DNA sequence: TGTGCCAGCAGTGAAAACAGCGACGCTGAGAACACTGAAGCTTTCTTT.

The V call is TRBV25-1, the J call TRBJ2-2, with 7 bases identical to TRBD1. Germline V gene data show CDR1 as MGHDK and CDR2 as SYGVNS. The CDR3 length is 15 residues. J lost 7 bases, V lost 7 bases, and 12 bases had no gene match. The CDR3 here is CASTPGETGIGELFF. Written as DNA, the CDR3 is TGTGCCAGCACTCCTGGGGAGACAGGGATCGGGGAGCTGTTTTTT.

The chain employs TRBV5-8 and TRBJ1-5; D not resolved. Germline CDR1 is SGHTS and CDR2 is YDEGEE. The germline V and J ends were trimmed by 4 bases and 7 bases, with 9 bases remaining between them. This CDR3 contains 12 residues. Here the CDR3 reads CASSGGEQPQHF. CDR3 coding DNA: TGTGCCAGCAGCGGAGGAGAACAGCCCCAGCATTTT. Full variable domain (outside the CDR3, taken from reference TRBV5-8 and TRBJ1-5): EAGVTQSPTHLIKTRGQQATLRCSPISGHTSVYWYQQALGLGLQFLLWYDEGEERNRGNFPPRFSGRQFPNYSSELNVNALELEDSALYLCASSGGEQPQHFGDGTRLSIL.

The chain links TRBV28 to TRBJ2-3; weak D call: TRBD2 (6 bases). The V end lost 3 bases, the J end lost 0 bases, and 13 bases lay between the germline ends. Per germline, CDR1 MDHEN and CDR2 SYDVKM. This CDR3 region has 16 residues. The CDR3, as DNA: TGTGCCAGCAGTTTTAGCGGCGGAACTAGCACAGATACGCAGTATTTT. Protein: CASSFSGGTSTDTQYF.

The rearrangement links TRBV29-1 to TRBJ2-2, with 13 bases lining up with TRBD2. This CDR3 region has 15 residues. CDR1 SQVTM and CDR2 ANQGSEA come from the germline V gene. The V segment lost 4 bases and the J segment 3 bases; nucleotides outside the gene matches: 2. CDR3 bases: TGCAGCGTTGCGACTAGCGGGGGGTACACCGGGGAGCTGTTTTTT. Encoded protein: CSVATSGGYTGELFF.

This CDR3 reads CSARIGETQYF. For the CDR3, the DNA is TGCAGTGCTAGAATAGGAGAGACCCAGTACTTC. The V call is TRBV20-1, the J call TRBJ2-5; D uncertain. The CDR3 runs to 11 residues. V was cut by 2 bases and J by 4 bases, with 5 bases left in between. Germline V gene data show CDR1 as DFQATT and CDR2 as SNEGSKA (reference sequence).